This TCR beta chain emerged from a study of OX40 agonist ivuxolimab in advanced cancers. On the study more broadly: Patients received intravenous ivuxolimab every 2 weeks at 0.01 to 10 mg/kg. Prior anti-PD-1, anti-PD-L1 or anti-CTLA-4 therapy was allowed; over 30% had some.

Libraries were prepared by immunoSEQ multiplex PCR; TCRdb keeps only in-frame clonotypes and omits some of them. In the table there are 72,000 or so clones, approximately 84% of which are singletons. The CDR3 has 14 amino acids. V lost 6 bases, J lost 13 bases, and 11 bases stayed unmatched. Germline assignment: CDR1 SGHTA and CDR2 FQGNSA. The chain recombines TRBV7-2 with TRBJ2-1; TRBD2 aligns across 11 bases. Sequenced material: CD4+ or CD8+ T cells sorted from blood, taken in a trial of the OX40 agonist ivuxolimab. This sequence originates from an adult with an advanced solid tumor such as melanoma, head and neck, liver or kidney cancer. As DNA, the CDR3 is TGTGCCAGCAGGTCCGGTATAGCGGGGGGGCCACAGTTCTTC. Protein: CASRSGIAGGPQFF. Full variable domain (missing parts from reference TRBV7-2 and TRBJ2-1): GAGVSQSPSNKVTEKGKDVELRCDPISGHTALYWYRQSLGQGLEFLIYFQGNSAPDKSGLPSDRFSAERTGGSVSTLTIQRTQQEDSAVYLCASRSGIAGGPQFFGPGTRLTVL.